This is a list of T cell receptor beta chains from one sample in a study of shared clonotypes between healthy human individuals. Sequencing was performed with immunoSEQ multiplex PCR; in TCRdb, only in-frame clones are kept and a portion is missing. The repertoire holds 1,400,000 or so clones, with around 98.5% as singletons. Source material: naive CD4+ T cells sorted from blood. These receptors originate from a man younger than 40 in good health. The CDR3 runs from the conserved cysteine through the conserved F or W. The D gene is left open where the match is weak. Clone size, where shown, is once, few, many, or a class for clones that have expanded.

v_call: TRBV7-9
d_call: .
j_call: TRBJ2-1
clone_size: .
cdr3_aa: CASSFVLASDILFF
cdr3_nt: TGTGCCAGCAGCTTTGTACTAGCTTCAGACATCCTGTTCTTC

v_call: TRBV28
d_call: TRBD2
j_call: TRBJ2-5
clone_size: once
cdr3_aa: CASSFRLAGGPEWETQYF
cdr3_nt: TGTGCCAGCAGTTTTAGACTAGCGGGAGGGCCGGAATGGGAGACCCAGTACTTC

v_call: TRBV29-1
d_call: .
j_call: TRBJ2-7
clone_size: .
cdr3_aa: CSVRQRSSYEQYF
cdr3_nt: TGCAGCGTTCGACAGAGAAGCTCCTACGAGCAGTACTTC

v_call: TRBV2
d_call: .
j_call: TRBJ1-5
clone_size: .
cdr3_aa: CASRTLGLGSGHQPQHF
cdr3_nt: TGTGCCAGCAGGACACTCGGCCTGGGGTCAGGTCATCAGCCCCAGCATTTT

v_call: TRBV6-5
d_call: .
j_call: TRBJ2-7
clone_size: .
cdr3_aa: CASRPGSTYEQYF
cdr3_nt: TGTGCCAGCAGGCCCGGGTCCACCTACGAGCAGTACTTC

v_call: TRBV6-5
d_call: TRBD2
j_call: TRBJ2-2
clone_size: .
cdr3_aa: CASSLEASGKTGELFF
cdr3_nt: TGTGCCAGCAGTTTAGAGGCTAGCGGGAAAACCGGGGAGCTGTTTTTT

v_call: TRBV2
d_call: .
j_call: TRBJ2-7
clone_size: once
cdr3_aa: CASSENVQFLYEQYF
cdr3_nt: TGTGCCAGCAGTGAAAACGTTCAGTTTCTCTACGAGCAGTACTTC

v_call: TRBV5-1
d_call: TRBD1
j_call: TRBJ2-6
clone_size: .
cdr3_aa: CASSWTGGSSGANVLTF
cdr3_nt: TGCGCCAGCAGCTGGACAGGGGGGAGCTCTGGGGCCAACGTCCTGACTTTC

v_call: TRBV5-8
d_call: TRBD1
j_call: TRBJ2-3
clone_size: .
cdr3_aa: CASSSGGHNTDTQYF
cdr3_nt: TGTGCCAGCAGCTCAGGGGGCCACAACACAGATACGCAGTATTTT

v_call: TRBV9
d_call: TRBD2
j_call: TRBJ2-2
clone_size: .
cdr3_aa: CASRPGGTNTGELFF
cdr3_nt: TGTGCCAGCAGGCCGGGGGGAACGAACACCGGGGAGCTGTTTTTT

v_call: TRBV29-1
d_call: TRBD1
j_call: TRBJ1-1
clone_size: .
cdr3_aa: CSVHRDRGTEAFF
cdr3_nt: TGCAGCGTTCACCGGGACAGGGGCACTGAAGCTTTCTTT

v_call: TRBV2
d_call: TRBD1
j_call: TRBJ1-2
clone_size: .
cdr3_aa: CASRSTGGWNYGYTF
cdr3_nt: TGTGCCAGCCGAAGTACAGGGGGATGGAACTATGGCTACACCTTC

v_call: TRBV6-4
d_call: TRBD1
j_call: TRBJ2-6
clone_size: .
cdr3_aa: CASRRSGTGGTSAGANVLTF
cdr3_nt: TGTGCCAGCAGACGCTCCGGGACAGGGGGTACCTCCGCTGGGGCCAACGTCCTGACTTTC

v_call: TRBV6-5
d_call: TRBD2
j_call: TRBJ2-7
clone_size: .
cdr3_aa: CASRRTSGSYEQYF
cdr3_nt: TGTGCCAGCAGACGGACTAGCGGGAGCTACGAGCAGTACTTC

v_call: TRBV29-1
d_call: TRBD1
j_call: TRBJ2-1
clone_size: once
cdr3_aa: CSVLTGTGYNEQFF
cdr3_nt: TGCAGCGTACTCACCGGGACAGGTTACAATGAGCAGTTCTTC

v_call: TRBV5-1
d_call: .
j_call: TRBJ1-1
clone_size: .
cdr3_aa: CASSLLSNTEAFF
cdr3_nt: TGCGCCAGCAGCTTGCTCTCGAACACTGAAGCTTTCTTT

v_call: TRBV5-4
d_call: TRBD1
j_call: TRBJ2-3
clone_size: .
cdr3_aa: CASKGTGTDTQYF
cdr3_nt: TGTGCCAGCAAGGGGACAGGCACAGATACGCAGTATTTT

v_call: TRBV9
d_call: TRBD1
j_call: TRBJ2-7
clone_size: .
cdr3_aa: CASSAIGQGSEQYF
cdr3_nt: TGTGCCAGCAGCGCCATTGGACAGGGAAGCGAGCAGTACTTC

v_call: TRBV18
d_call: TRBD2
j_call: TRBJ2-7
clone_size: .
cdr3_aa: CASSPLGTSGRVFSYEQYF
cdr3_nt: TGTGCCAGCTCACCCCTCGGGACTAGCGGGAGGGTCTTCTCCTACGAGCAGTACTTC

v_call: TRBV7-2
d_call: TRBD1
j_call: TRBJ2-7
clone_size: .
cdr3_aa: CASSLAWSLGQGEYEQYF
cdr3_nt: TGTGCCAGCAGCTTAGCGTGGTCATTGGGACAGGGGGAATACGAGCAGTACTTC

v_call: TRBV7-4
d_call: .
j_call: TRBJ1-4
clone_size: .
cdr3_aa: CASSSPFGVSEPTNEKLFF
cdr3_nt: TGTGCCAGCAGCTCTCCCTTTGGGGTCAGTGAGCCTACTAATGAAAAACTGTTTTTT

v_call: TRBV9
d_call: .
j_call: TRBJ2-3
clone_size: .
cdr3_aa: CASSVAKDTQYF
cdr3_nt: TGTGCCAGCAGCGTAGCGAAAGATACGCAGTATTTT

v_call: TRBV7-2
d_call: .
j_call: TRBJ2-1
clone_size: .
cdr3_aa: CASSLLAGYNEQFF
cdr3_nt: TGTGCCAGCAGCCTATTGGCGGGGTACAATGAGCAGTTCTTC

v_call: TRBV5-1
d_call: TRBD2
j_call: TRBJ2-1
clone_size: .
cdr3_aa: CASSLGLAGVYNEQFF
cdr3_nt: TGCGCCAGCAGCTTGGGGCTAGCGGGAGTCTACAATGAGCAGTTCTTC

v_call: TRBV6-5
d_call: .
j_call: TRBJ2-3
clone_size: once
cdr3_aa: CASSYSMGLGPDTQYF
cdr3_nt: TGTGCCAGCAGTTACTCGATGGGACTGGGGCCAGATACGCAGTATTTT

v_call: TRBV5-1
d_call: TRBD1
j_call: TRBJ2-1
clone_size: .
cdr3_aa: CASSLEGRGPQNEQFF
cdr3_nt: TGCGCCAGCAGCTTGGAAGGCAGGGGGCCCCAAAATGAGCAGTTCTTC

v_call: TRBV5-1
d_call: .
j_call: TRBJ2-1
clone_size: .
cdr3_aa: CASSPVRATSNEQFF
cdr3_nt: TGCGCCAGCAGCCCCGTGAGAGCTACGTCAAATGAGCAGTTCTTC

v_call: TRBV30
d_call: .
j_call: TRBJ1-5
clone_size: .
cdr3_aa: CAWRVAGSQNFVSNQPQHF
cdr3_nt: TGTGCCTGGAGGGTTGCCGGGTCCCAAAACTTTGTGAGCAATCAGCCCCAGCATTTT

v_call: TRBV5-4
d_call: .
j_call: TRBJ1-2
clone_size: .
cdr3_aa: CASSQPGVVPVGGYTF
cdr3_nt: TGTGCCAGCAGCCAACCGGGGGTAGTTCCCGTGGGTGGCTACACCTTC

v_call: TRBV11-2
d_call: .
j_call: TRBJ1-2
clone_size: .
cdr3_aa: CASSFINDRQANYGYTF
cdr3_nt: TGTGCCAGCAGCTTTATAAATGATAGGCAGGCCAACTATGGCTACACCTTC

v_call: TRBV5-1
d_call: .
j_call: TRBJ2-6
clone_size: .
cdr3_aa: CASSLRGTSEANVLTF
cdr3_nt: TGCGCCAGCAGCTTGCGGGGAACCTCTGAGGCCAACGTCCTGACTTTC

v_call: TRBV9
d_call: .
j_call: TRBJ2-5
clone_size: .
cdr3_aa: CASSVGVSGETQYF
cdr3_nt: TGTGCCAGCAGCGTAGGGGTTAGCGGCGAGACCCAGTACTTC

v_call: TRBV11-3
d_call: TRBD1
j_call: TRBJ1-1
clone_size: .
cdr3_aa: CASSLRQGKTEAFF
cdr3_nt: TGTGCCAGCAGCTTAAGACAGGGGAAAACTGAAGCTTTCTTT

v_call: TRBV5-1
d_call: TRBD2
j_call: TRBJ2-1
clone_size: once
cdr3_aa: CASSFPGLAGNEQFF
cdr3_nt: TGCGCCAGCAGTTTTCCGGGACTAGCGGGGAATGAGCAGTTCTTC

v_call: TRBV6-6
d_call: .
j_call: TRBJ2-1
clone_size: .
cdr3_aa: CASRSRTGHSYNEQFF
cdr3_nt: TGTGCCAGCAGATCCCGTACGGGGCACTCCTACAATGAGCAGTTCTTC

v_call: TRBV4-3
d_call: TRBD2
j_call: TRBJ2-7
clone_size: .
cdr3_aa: CASPWEGTDGVYEQYF
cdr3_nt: TGCGCCAGCCCCTGGGAGGGGACGGACGGAGTGTACGAGCAGTACTTC

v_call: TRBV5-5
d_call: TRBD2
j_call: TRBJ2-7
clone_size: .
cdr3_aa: CASSLDPAGAWEQYF
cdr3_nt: TGTGCCAGCAGCTTGGATCCAGCGGGAGCATGGGAGCAGTACTTC

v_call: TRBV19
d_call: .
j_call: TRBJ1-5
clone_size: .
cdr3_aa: CASSIGLGRNQPQHF
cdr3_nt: TGTGCCAGTAGTATAGGCTTAGGGCGGAATCAGCCCCAGCATTTT

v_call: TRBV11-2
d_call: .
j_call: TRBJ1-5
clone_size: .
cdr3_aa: CASSSIRDRNQPQHF
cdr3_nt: TGTGCCAGCAGCTCTATCCGGGACCGTAATCAGCCCCAGCATTTT

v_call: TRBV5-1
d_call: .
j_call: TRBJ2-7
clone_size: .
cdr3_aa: CASSLAVRGEQYF
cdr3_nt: TGCGCCAGCAGCTTGGCGGTCAGGGGCGAGCAGTACTTC

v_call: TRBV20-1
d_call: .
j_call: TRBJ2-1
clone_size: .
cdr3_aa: CSARARAQFF
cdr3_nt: TGCAGTGCTAGGGCGCGCGCGCAGTTCTTC

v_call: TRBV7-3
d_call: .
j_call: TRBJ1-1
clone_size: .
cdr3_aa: CASSSYRVGSMNTEAFF
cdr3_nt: TGTGCCAGCAGCTCCTACAGGGTCGGCTCCATGAACACTGAAGCTTTCTTT

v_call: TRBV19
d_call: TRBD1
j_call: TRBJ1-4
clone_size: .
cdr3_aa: CASRTPGQGNEKLFF
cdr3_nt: TGTGCCAGCCGCACTCCGGGACAGGGGAATGAAAAACTGTTTTTT

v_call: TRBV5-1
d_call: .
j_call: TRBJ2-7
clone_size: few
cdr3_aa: CASSQQGIDEQYF
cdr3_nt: TGCGCCAGCAGCCAGCAGGGAATCGACGAGCAGTACTTC

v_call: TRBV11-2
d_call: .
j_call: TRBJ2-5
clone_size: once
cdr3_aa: CASSQPGRETQYF
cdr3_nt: TGTGCCAGCAGCCAGCCGGGCCGGGAGACCCAGTACTTC

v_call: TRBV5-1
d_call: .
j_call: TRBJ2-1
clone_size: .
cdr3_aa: CASSGTGPPYNEQFF
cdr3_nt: TGCGCCAGCAGCGGAACGGGACCCCCCTACAATGAGCAGTTCTTC

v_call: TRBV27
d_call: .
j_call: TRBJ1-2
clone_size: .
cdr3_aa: CASSFGRNYGYTF
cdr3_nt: TGTGCCAGCAGTTTCGGGAGGAACTATGGCTACACCTTC

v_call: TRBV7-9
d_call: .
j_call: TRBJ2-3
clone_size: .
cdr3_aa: CASSSTVYSGTQYF
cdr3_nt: TGTGCCAGCAGCTCGACAGTATATTCTGGTACGCAGTATTTT

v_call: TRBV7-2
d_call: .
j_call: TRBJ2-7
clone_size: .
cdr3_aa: CASSLAPGAGYEQYF
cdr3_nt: TGTGCCAGCAGCTTAGCTCCGGGGGCGGGCTACGAGCAGTACTTC

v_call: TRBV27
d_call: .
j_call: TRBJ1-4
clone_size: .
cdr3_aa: CASSLLYQVDEKLFF
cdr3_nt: TGTGCCAGCAGTTTACTGTACCAGGTGGATGAAAAACTGTTTTTT